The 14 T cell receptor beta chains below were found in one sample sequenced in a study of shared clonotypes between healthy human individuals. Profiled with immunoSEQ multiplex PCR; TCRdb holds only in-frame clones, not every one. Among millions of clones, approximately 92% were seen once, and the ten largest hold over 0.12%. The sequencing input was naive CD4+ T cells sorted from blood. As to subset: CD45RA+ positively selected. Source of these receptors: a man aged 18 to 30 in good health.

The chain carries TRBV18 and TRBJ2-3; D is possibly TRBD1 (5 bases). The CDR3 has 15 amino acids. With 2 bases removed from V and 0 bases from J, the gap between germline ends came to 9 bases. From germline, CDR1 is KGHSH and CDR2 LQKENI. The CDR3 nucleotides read TGTGCCAGCTCACCAGGTCGACAGAGCACAGATACGCAGTATTTT. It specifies CASSPGRQSTDTQYF. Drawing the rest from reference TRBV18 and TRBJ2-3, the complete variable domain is NAGVMQNPRHLVRRRGQEARLRCSPMKGHSHVYWYRQLPEEGLKFMVYLQKENIIDESGMPKERFSAEFPKEGPSILRIQQVVRGDSAAYFCASSPGRQSTDTQYFGPGTRLTVL.

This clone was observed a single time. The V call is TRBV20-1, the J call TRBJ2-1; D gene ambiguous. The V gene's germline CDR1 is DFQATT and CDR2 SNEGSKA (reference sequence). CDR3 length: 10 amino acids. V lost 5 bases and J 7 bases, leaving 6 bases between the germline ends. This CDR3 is CSAEENEQFF. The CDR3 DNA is TGCAGTGCTGAGGAGAATGAGCAGTTCTTC.

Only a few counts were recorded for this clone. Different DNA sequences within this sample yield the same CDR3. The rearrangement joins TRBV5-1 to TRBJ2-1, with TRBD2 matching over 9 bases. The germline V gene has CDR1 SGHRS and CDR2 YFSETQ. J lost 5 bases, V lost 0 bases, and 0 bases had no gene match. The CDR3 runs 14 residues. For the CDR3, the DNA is TGCGCCAGCAGCTTGGGACTAGCGGACAATGAGCAGTTCTTC. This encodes CASSLGLADNEQFF.

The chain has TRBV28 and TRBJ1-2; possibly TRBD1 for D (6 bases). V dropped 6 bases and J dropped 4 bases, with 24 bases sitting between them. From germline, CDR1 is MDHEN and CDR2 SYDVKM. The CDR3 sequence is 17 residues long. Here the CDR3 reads CASRQSGQGPASYGYTF. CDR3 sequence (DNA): TGTGCCAGCAGACAATCGGGCCAGGGGCCGGCGTCCTATGGCTACACCTTC.

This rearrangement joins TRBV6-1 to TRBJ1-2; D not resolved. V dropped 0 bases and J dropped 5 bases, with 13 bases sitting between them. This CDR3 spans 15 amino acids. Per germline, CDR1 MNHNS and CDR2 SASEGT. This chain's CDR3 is CASSEALTVGYGYTF. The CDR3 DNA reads TGTGCCAGCAGTGAAGCGCTTACAGTAGGGTATGGCTACACCTTC.

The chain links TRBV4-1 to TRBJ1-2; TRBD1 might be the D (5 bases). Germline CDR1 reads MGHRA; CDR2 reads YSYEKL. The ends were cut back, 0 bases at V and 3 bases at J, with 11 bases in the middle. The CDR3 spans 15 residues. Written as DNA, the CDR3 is TGCGCCAGCAGCCAAGATCCGACAGTTTACTATGGCTACACCTTC. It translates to CASSQDPTVYYGYTF.

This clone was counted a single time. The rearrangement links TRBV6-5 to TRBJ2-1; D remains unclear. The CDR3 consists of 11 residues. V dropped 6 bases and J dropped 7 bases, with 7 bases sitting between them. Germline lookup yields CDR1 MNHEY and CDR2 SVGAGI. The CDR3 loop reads CASRSTNEQFF. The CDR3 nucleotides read TGTGCCAGCAGATCGACGAATGAGCAGTTCTTC.

CDR3 nucleotides: TGTGCCAGCAGTTCGACAGGGGGGAGTAATGAAAAACTGTTTTTT. It encodes CASSSTGGSNEKLFF. This chain joins TRBV28 and TRBJ1-4; 9 bases fit TRBD1. Germline trimming cut 4 bases from V and 4 bases from J; bases unmatched to any gene: 4. The CDR3 is 15 residues long. Germline lookup yields CDR1 MDHEN and CDR2 SYDVKM.

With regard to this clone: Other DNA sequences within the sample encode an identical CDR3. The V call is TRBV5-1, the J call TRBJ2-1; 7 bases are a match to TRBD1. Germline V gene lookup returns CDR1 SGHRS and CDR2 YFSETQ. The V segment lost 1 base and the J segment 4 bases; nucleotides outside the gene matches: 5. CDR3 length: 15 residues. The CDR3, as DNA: TGCGCCAGCAGCTTGTCGACAGGGACATACAATGAGCAGTTCTTC. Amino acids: CASSLSTGTYNEQFF.

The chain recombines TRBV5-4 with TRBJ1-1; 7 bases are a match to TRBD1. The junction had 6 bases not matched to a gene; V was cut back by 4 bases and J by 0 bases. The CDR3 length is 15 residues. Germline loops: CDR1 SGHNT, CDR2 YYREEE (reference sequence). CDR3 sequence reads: CASSHGQAMNTEAFF. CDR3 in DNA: TGTGCCAGCAGCCACGGACAGGCTATGAACACTGAAGCTTTCTTT. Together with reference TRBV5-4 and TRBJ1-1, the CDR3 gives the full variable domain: ETGVTQSPTHLIKTRGQQVTLRCSSQSGHNTVSWYQQALGQGPQFIFQYYREEENGRGNFPPRFSGLQFPNYSSELNVNALELDDSALYLCASSHGQAMNTEAFFGQGTRLTVV.

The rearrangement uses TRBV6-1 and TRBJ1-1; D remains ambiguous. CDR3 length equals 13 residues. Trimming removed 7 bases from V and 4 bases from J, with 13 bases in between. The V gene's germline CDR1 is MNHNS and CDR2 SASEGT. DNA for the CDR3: TGTGCCAGCACGGGCCGGAGTAGCACTGAAGCTTTCTTT. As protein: CASTGRSSTEAFF.

This CDR3 reads CASSSPGTDTQYF. The CDR3 DNA is TGTGCCAGCAGCTCTCCAGGCACAGATACGCAGTATTTT. The gene calls are TRBV11-3 and TRBJ2-3; D gene uncertain. Germline V gives CDR1 SGHNT, CDR2 YENEEA. This CDR3 spans 13 amino acids. V lost 4 bases to trimming and J lost 1 base, with 6 bases between them.

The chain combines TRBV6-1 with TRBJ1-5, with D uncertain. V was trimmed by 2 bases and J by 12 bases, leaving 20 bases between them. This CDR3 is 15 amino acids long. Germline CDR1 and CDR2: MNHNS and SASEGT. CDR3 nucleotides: TGTGCCAGCAGTGAAATTGGTATATCAGCCCCGGACCAGCATTTT. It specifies CASSEIGISAPDQHF.

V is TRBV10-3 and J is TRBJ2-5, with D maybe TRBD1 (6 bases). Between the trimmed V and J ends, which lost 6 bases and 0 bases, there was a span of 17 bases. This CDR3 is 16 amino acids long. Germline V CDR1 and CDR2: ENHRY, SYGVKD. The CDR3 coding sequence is TGTGCCATCAGCGGAAGCAGGGGAACGTACCAAGAGACCCAGTACTTC. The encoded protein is CAISGSRGTYQETQYF.